These 14 T cell receptor beta chains share one sample of origin, sequenced in a study of molecular identifiers for immune sequencing clone quantification. In TCRdb, the PCR reads were re-called with MiXCR into one record per CDR3 protein. The sample consists of approximately 54,000 distinct CDR3 sequences, around 25% of them appearing once. The sequencing input was naive CD8+ T cells from blood, with Jurkat cell RNA spiked in. Documented subset: FACS-sorted CD8+CD4-CCR7+CD45RA+ naive T cells. The receptor source for this set is a human donor in good health. Some libraries in this study had Jurkat cell RNA spiked in.

As regards this clonotype: Just one base apart from a much larger clone, this may be a read error. The chain recombines TRBV5-6 with TRBJ2-5; D call uncertain. The CDR3 is made up of 13 amino acids. Germline V gene lookup returns CDR1 SGHDT and CDR2 YYEEEE. In nucleotides, the CDR3 is TGTGCCACCAGCTTGGCATCGGCAGAGACCCAGTACTTC. This encodes CATSLASAETQYF. Full variable domain (rest looked up from reference TRBV5-6 and TRBJ2-5): DAGVTQSPTHLIKTRGQQVTLRCSPKSGHDTVSWYQQALGQGPQFIFQYYEEEERQRGNFPDRFSGHQFPNYSSELNVNALLLGDSALYLCATSLASAETQYFGPGTRLLVL.

The sample holds many counts of this clonotype. The chain recombines TRBV28 with TRBJ2-6, with 12 bases matching TRBD1. The CDR3 runs to 20 residues. Germline loops: CDR1 MDHEN, CDR2 SYDVKM. J lost 1 base, V lost 7 bases, and 14 bases had no gene match. CDR3 in amino acids: CASKGYGGDRGLSGANVLTF. The CDR3 DNA reads as TGTGCCAGCAAAGGTTATGGTGGGGACAGGGGGCTTTCTGGGGCCAACGTCCTGACTTTC.

This clonotype was seen repeatedly, ten times or more. This rearrangement joins TRBV29-1 to TRBJ1-2; D remains unclear. V lost 4 bases, J lost 5 bases, and 11 bases lay in between. The CDR3 is 12 residues long. Germline-derived CDR1 and CDR2 are SQVTM and ANQGSEA. DNA of the CDR3: TGCAGCGTTGTAAAGACTGATTATGGCTACACCTTC. Amino acids: CSVVKTDYGYTF.

The chain is built from TRBV4-3 and TRBJ2-5, with TRBD2 matching over 7 bases. The V and J ends lost 0 bases and 2 bases, in that order; junction bases with no gene match: 15. Germline values: CDR1 LGHNA, CDR2 YSLEER. CDR3 length: 19 amino acids. Here the CDR3 reads CASSQDPLSILGGQETQYF. CDR3 nucleotide sequence: TGCGCCAGCAGCCAAGACCCACTCTCCATCCTGGGGGGGCAAGAGACCCAGTACTTC.

To note about this clonotype: A much larger clone lies a single base off, so this may be a read error. This chain connects TRBV20-1 to TRBJ1-1, with D possibly TRBD1 on 5 matching bases. The CDR3 spans 16 residues. Germline values: CDR1 DFQATT, CDR2 SNEGSKA (reference sequence). Trimming removed 1 base at V and 1 base at J, with 16 bases between. The CDR3 region is CSARGPATDTNTEAFF. As DNA, the CDR3 is TGCAGTGCTAGAGGACCGGCGACAGACACGAACACTGAAGCTTTCTTT.

This clonotype appeared a few times. This chain joins TRBV19 and TRBJ2-2, with TRBD1 as a possible D gene (6 bases). The V and J ends lost 7 bases and 2 bases respectively, with 11 bases between them. The CDR3 runs to 14 residues. In germline, CDR1 is LNHDA, CDR2 SQIVND (reference sequence). The DNA for the CDR3 is TGTGCCAGTAAGGAACAGGGAAACACCGGGGAGCTGTTTTTT. Amino acids: CASKEQGNTGELFF. The variable domain in full, completed from reference TRBV19 and TRBJ2-2, reads DGGITQSPKYLFRKEGQNVTLSCEQNLNHDAMYWYRQDPGQGLRLIYYSQIVNDFQKGDIAEGYSVSREKKESFPLTVTSAQKNPTAFYLCASKEQGNTGELFFGEGSRLTVL.

This clonotype occurred many times. The chain uses TRBV30 and TRBJ2-7; 8 bases map to TRBD1. V trimming: 5 bases; J trimming: 6 bases; junction bases outside the gene matches: 6. The CDR3 runs to 12 residues. From germline, CDR1 is GTSNPN and CDR2 SVGIG (reference sequence). CDR3: CAWSDDRGEQYF. CDR3 nucleotides: TGTGCCTGGTCCGACGACAGGGGCGAGCAGTACTTC.

This clonotype was seen repeatedly, ten times or more. The gene calls are TRBV27 and TRBJ2-3; D may be TRBD2 (6 bases). Trimming stripped 4 bases from V and 1 base from J, with 15 bases between. The CDR3 runs to 16 residues. From germline, CDR1 is MNHEY and CDR2 SMNVEV (reference sequence). CDR3 region: CASSWGFGEGTDTQYF. The DNA of the CDR3 is TGTGCCAGCAGTTGGGGGTTTGGGGAGGGCACAGATACGCAGTATTTT.

This clonotype appeared many times. The chain is built from TRBV4-1 and TRBJ2-5; 8 nucleotides line up with TRBD2. CDR1 and CDR2 from the germline V gene are MGHRA and YSYEKL. The CDR3 is made up of 13 amino acids. V gave up 4 bases and J gave up 5 bases; unmatched junction bases: 3. The CDR3 DNA reads as TGCGCCAGCAGCCCGGCTAGCGGGGAGACCCAGTACTTC. Translated: CASSPASGETQYF.

This chain joins TRBV20-1 and TRBJ1-6, with TRBD1 matching over 9 bases. V shed 8 bases, J shed 7 bases, and the junction held 6 bases outside the gene matches. The V gene's germline CDR1 is DFQATT and CDR2 SNEGSKA (reference sequence). The CDR3 is 13 amino acids. The CDR3 region has the DNA TGCAGTACCCTAGGACAGGGGAATTCACCCCTCCACTTT. Its protein is CSTLGQGNSPLHF.

This clonotype was seen a few times. A read error may be the cause here, since a much bigger clone is one base away. The genes are TRBV19 and TRBJ1-2; unclear D gene. Trimming cost V 0 bases and J 4 bases, with 18 bases left between them. The CDR3 has 17 amino acids. The germline V gene has CDR1 LNHDA and CDR2 SQIVND (reference sequence). The CDR3 DNA reads TGTGCCAGTAGTATAGAGGTTGGAGGAACATCCCTCTATGGCTACACCTTC. Translation gives CASSIEVGGTSLYGYTF.

Details on this clonotype: This may arise from a read error, as a much more abundant clone is one base away. V usage is TRBV7-9 and J usage is TRBJ2-3, with D possibly TRBD2 on 5 matching bases. The CDR3 runs 14 residues. In germline, CDR1 is SEHNR, CDR2 FQNEAQ (reference sequence). The germline V and J ends were trimmed by 5 bases and 5 bases, with 14 bases remaining between them. CDR3 sequence (DNA): TGTGCCAGCAGCGTCGGACGGGGAAGAGATACGCAGTATTTT. Translated, it gives CASSVGRGRDTQYF.

This clonotype has ten or more counts. The chain joins TRBV7-8 to TRBJ1-5; TRBD1 matches 9 bases. The CDR3 has 15 residues. The germline gives CDR1 SGHVS, CDR2 FQNEAQ. V lost 5 bases and J lost 6; bases outside the gene matches: 8. The CDR3 nucleotides are TGTGCCAGCAGCACACAGGGGGCGCGAGGTCAGCCCCAGCATTTT. This codes for CASSTQGARGQPQHF.

Of note for this clonotype: This may stem from a read error, because a much larger clone lies one nucleotide away. The chain is built from TRBV4-2 and TRBJ2-5; 7 nucleotides align to TRBD2. The CDR3 spans 16 residues. Germline-derived CDR1 and CDR2 are LGHNA and YNFKEQ. For the CDR3, the DNA is TGTGCCAGCAGCCAAGATAGTGTTACTAGCGTGGAGACCCAGCACTTC. Translated: CASSQDSVTSVETQHF.